Below, 17 T cell receptor beta chains from the same sample are listed, as sequenced in a study of T cells after yellow fever vaccination. TCRdb used MiXCR to reprocess the 5' RACE reads, holding one entry per CDR3 protein. The table records about 350,000 distinct CDR3 sequences, over 4% of them present only once. This sample comprised PBMCs, obtained 5 days after the yellow fever booster vaccination. The receptors were gathered from a man aged 18 to 30 who received the YFV17D yellow fever vaccine.

The chain employs TRBV6-6 and TRBJ2-5, with 14 bases identical to TRBD2. V was clipped by 5 bases and J by 3 bases; unmatched bases: 5. This CDR3 has 16 amino acids. The V gene's germline CDR1 is MNHNY and CDR2 SVGAGI (reference sequence). CDR3: CASSPRLAGGKETQYF. In DNA form, the CDR3 reads TGTGCCAGCAGTCCTCGACTAGCGGGGGGGAAAGAGACCCAGTACTTC.

The chain couples TRBV6-5 to TRBJ1-1, with D hard to call. The V and J ends lost 5 bases and 13 bases respectively, with 14 bases between them. CDR3 length: 11 amino acids. Germline assignment: CDR1 MNHEY and CDR2 SVGAGI. The CDR3 DNA reads TGTGCCAGCAGTGCCACCGGGAAGAATTTCTTT. Its translation is CASSATGKNFF.

This clonotype was picked up a small number of times. V and J are TRBV6-6 and TRBJ2-7; TRBD1 agrees at 7 bases. This CDR3 comprises 13 residues. CDR1 is MNHNY and CDR2 is SVGAGI in the germline V gene (reference sequence). The trim removed 7 bases at V and 4 bases at J, leaving 7 bases unmatched. CDR3 amino acids: CASKPGQLYEQYV. CDR3 in DNA: TGTGCCAGCAAGCCGGGACAGCTTTACGAGCAGTACGTC.

This clonotype was seen only a few times. This sequence joins TRBV10-3 and TRBJ2-1; TRBD2 might be the D (5 bases). With 4 bases removed from V and 7 bases from J, the gap between germline ends came to 17 bases. There are 15 residues in the CDR3. In germline, CDR1 is ENHRY, CDR2 SYGVKD. In nucleotides, the CDR3 is TGTGCCATCAGTGGATCTAGTGGAGGCAGAAATGAGCAGTTCTTC. Translating it yields CAISGSSGGRNEQFF.

V usage is TRBV6-5 and J usage is TRBJ2-3; D possibly corresponds to TRBD2 (5 bases). In germline, CDR1 is MNHEY, CDR2 SVGAGI. The CDR3 covers 10 residues. V dropped 10 bases and J dropped 5 bases, with 7 bases sitting between them. CDR3 in amino acids: CATRGDTQYF. In DNA form, the CDR3 reads TGTGCCACCCGGGGAGATACGCAGTATTTT.

There are a few counts of this clonotype. V usage is TRBV9 and J usage is TRBJ2-1; the D is unclear. The CDR3 spans 14 residues. V lost 4 bases and J lost 5, with 13 bases in between. Germline CDR1 and CDR2: SGDLS and YYNGEE. The CDR3 here is CASSLYEWHNEQFF. CDR3 in DNA: TGTGCCAGCAGCCTATACGAGTGGCACAATGAGCAGTTCTTC.

This clonotype was seen repeatedly, ten times or more. The J gene is TRBJ2-2, the V gene TRBV7-2, with TRBD1 identical over 9 bases. This CDR3 has 15 residues. Germline-derived CDR1 and CDR2 are SGHTA and FQGNSA. The V segment lost 4 bases and the J segment 4 bases; nucleotides outside the gene matches: 4. The CDR3 region has the DNA TGTGCCAGCAGCTACGGGACAGGGACCACCGGGGAGCTGTTTTTT. It is translated as CASSYGTGTTGELFF.

This clonotype was detected only a few times. The chain combines TRBV5-1 with TRBJ2-5, with 7 bases aligning to TRBD1. The V segment lost 5 bases and the J segment 4 bases; nucleotides outside the gene matches: 5. The CDR3 covers 13 residues. Germline V gene lookup returns CDR1 SGHRS and CDR2 YFSETQ. CDR3 sequence reads: CASRDRHGETQYF. The CDR3 DNA is TGCGCCAGCAGGGACAGGCACGGAGAGACCCAGTACTTC.

There are many counts of this clonotype. This chain links TRBV5-1 with TRBJ2-1; 7 bases are a match to TRBD1. Per the germline V gene, CDR1 is SGHRS and CDR2 is YFSETQ. J lost 0 bases, V lost 4 bases, and 4 bases had no gene match. This CDR3 is 15 amino acids long. The DNA of the CDR3 is TGCGCCAGCAGCCGGGGACAGTCCTCCTACAATGAGCAGTTCTTC. It encodes CASSRGQSSYNEQFF.

This clonotype showed up many times. The CDR3 bases are TGTGCCACCAGGTTAGCGGGGGCGAACACCGGGGAGCTGTTTTTT. This sequence encodes CATRLAGANTGELFF. The gene calls are TRBV15 and TRBJ2-2; TRBD2 matches at 9 bases. Germline CDR1 LNHNV, CDR2 YYDKDF (reference sequence). CDR3 length equals 15 residues. The V segment lost 6 bases and the J segment 0 bases; nucleotides outside the gene matches: 2.

This chain joins TRBV7-6 and TRBJ1-6; D remains ambiguous. Trimming took off 1 base at V and 0 bases at J, with 4 bases between the two ends. This CDR3 is 15 amino acids long. The germline gives CDR1 SGHVS, CDR2 FNYEAQ. In nucleotides, the CDR3 is TGTGCCAGCAGCTTAGAATACTCCTATAATTCACCCCTCCACTTT. This sequence encodes CASSLEYSYNSPLHF.

V gene TRBV2 combines with J gene TRBJ1-1; D unclear. CDR3 length: 12 residues. Germline CDR1 is SNHLY and CDR2 is FYNNEI. Deletions cut 7 bases from V and 6 bases from J, with 12 bases between. The CDR3 DNA follows: TGTGCCAGCAAGGTGAGATTTGCTGAAGCTTTCTTT. This translates into CASKVRFAEAFF.

This clonotype was seen a handful of times. The rearrangement links TRBV14 to TRBJ2-5; the D call may be TRBD1 or TRBD2 (6 bases each). Germline CDR1 is SGHDN and CDR2 is FVKESK. This CDR3 is built from 13 residues. The V and J ends lost 5 bases and 4 bases respectively, with 11 bases between them. CDR3 in DNA: TGTGCCAGCAGCGGGGGGCAGAGAGAGACCCAGTACTTC. Translated: CASSGGQRETQYF.

There are many counts of this clonotype. The chain uses TRBV20-1 and TRBJ2-5, with a tentative D call TRBD2 (5 bases). V was clipped by 1 base and J by 2 bases, with 17 bases between them. Germline V gene data show CDR1 as DFQATT and CDR2 as SNEGSKA (reference sequence). CDR3 size: 16 residues. Here the CDR3 reads CSARGGKIRDQETQYF. CDR3 nucleotide sequence: TGCAGTGCTAGAGGTGGAAAGATCCGGGATCAAGAGACCCAGTACTTC.

The sample holds a few counts of this clonotype. V and J are TRBV6-5 and TRBJ1-5, with a tentative D call TRBD1 (6 bases). CDR3 length equals 13 residues. Trimming removed 5 bases from V and 11 bases from J, with 16 bases in between. Germline CDR1 is MNHEY and CDR2 is SVGAGI. This chain's CDR3 is CASSETGPGAQHF. The CDR3 bases are TGTGCCAGCAGTGAAACAGGGCCCGGGGCCCAGCATTTT.

This clonotype has just a few counts. The CDR3 here is CASSLSNRRIYEKLFF. In nucleotides, the CDR3 is TGTGCCAGCAGTTTATCCAACCGGAGGATTTACGAAAAACTGTTTTTT. The chain is built from TRBV28 and TRBJ1-4; D is unresolved. Germline V gene sequence: CDR1 MDHEN, CDR2 SYDVKM. V was clipped by 1 base and J by 8 bases, with 17 bases between them. The CDR3 covers 16 residues.

In this sample, this clonotype turned up a few times. V usage is TRBV12-3 or TRBV12-4 and J usage is TRBJ1-5; 8 bases map to TRBD1. Losses at the gene ends were 5 bases for V and 0 bases for J; bases not matched to a gene: 6. The CDR3 extends over 16 amino acids. In DNA, the CDR3 is TGTGCCAGCAGTGGCAACAGGGGGAATAGCAATCAGCCCCAGCATTTT. This gives the protein CASSGNRGNSNQPQHF.